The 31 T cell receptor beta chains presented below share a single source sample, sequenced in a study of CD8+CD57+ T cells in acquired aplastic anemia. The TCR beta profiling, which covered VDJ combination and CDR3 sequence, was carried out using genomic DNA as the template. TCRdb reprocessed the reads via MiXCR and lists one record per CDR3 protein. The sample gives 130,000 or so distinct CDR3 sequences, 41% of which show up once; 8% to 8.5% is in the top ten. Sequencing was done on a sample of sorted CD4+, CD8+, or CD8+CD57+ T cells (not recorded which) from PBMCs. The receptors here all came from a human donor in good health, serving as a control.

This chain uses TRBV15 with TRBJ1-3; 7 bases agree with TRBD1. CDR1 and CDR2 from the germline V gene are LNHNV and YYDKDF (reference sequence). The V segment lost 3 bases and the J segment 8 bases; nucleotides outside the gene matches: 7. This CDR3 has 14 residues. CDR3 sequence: CATSSVTGLDTIYF. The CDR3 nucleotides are TGTGCCACCAGCAGCGTGACAGGGTTGGACACCATATATTTT.

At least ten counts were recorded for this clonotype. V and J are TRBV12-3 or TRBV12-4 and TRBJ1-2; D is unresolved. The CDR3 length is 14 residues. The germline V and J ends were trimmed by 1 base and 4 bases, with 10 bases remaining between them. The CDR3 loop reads CASSLGGLPYGYTF. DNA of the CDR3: TGTGCCAGCAGTTTAGGAGGCCTACCCTATGGCTACACCTTC.

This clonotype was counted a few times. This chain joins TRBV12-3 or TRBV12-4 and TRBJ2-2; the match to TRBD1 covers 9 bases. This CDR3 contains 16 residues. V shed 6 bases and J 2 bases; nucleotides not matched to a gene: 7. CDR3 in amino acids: CASRRPGQGNTGELFF. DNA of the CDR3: TGTGCCAGCAGGCGTCCGGGACAGGGAAACACCGGGGAGCTGTTTTTT.

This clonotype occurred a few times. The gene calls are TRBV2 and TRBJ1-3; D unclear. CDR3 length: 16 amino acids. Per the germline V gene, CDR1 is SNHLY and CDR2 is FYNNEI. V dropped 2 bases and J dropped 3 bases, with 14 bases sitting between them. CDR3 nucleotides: TGTGCCAGCAGTGAAAGAGAGGCCCGTGTTGGAAACACCATATATTTT. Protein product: CASSEREARVGNTIYF.

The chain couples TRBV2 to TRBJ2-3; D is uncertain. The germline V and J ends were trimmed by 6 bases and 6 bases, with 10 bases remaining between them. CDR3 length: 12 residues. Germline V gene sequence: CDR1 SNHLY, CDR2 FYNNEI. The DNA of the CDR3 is TGTGCCAGCAGGGCACCAGCCGATACGCAGTATTTT. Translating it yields CASRAPADTQYF.

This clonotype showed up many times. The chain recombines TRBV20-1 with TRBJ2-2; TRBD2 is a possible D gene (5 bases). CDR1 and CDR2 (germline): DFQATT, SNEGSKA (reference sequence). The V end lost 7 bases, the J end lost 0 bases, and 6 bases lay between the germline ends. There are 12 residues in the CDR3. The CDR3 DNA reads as TGCAGTGGGCGGGCGAACACCGGGGAGCTGTTTTTT. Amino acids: CSGRANTGELFF.

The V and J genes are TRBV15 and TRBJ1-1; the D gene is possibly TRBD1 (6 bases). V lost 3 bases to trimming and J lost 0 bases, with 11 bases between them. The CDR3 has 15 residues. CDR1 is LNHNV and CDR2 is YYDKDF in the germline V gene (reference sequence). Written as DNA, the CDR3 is TGTGCCACCAGCAGGCCGACAGGCGTGAACACTGAAGCTTTCTTT. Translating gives CATSRPTGVNTEAFF.

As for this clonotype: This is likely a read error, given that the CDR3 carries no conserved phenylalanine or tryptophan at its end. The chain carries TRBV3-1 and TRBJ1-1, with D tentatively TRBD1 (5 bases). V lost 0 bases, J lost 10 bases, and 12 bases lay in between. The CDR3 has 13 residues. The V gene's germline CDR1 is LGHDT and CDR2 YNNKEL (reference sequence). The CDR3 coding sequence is TGTGCCAGCAGCCAAGATGACAGTCTGGCAGCTTTCCTT. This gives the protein CASSQDDSLAAFL.

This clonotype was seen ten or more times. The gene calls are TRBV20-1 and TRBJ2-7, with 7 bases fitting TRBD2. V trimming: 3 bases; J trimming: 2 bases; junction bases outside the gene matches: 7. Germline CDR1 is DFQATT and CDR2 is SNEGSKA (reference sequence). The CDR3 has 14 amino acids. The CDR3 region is CSASSFGGAYEQYF. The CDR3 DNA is TGCAGTGCTAGTTCCTTTGGGGGGGCCTACGAGCAGTACTTC.

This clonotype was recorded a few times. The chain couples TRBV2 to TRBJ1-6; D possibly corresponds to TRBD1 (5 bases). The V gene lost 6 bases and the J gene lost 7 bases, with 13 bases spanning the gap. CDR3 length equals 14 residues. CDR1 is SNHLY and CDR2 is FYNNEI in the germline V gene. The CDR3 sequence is CASSLQGMNSPLHF. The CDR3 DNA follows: TGTGCCAGCAGCTTGCAGGGCATGAATTCACCCCTCCACTTT.

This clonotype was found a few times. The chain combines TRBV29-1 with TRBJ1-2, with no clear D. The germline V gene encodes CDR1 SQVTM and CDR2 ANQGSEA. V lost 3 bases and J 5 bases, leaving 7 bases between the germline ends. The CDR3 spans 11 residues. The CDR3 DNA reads TGCAGCGTTGATACCGTGTATGGCTACACCTTC. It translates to CSVDTVYGYTF. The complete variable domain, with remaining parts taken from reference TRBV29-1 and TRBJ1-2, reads SAVISQKPSRDICQRGTSLTIQCQVDSQVTMMFWYRQQPGQSLTLIATANQGSEATYESGFVIDKFPISRPNLTFSTLTVSNMSPEDSSIYLCSVDTVYGYTFGSGTRLTVV.

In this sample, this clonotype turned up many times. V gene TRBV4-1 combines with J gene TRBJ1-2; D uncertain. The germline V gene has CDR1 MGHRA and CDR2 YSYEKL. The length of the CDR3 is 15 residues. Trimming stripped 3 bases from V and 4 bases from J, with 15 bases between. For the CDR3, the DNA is TGCGCCAGCAGCCATGAAGGAACCCCTAGCTATGGCTACACCTTC. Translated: CASSHEGTPSYGYTF.

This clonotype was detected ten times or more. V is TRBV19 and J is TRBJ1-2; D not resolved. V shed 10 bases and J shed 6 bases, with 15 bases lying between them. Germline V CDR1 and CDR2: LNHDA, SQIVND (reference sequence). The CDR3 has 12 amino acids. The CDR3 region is CATRGGGDGYTF. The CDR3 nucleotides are TGTGCCACACGGGGAGGTGGGGATGGCTACACCTTC.

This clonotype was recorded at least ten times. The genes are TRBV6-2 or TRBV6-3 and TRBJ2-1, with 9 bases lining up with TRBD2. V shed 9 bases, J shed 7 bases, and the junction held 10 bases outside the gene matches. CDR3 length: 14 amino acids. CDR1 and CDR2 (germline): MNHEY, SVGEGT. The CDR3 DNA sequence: TGTGCCAGTACCTTAGCGGGAGTTTCGAATGAGCAGTTCTTC. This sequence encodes CASTLAGVSNEQFF.

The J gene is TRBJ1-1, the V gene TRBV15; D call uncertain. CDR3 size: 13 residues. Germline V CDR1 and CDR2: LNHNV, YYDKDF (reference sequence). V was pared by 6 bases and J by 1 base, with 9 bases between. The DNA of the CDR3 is TGTGCCACCAGTCCCCGGGCGAACACTGAAGCTTTCTTT. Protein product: CATSPRANTEAFF.

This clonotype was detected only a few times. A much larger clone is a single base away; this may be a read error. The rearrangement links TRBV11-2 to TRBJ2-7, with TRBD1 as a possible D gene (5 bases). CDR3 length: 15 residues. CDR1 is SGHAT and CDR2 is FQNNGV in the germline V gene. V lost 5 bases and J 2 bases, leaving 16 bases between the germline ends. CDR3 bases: TGTGCCAGCAGCCTCTCTGTCAGGGCTACCTACGAGCAGTACTTC. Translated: CASSLSVRATYEQYF.

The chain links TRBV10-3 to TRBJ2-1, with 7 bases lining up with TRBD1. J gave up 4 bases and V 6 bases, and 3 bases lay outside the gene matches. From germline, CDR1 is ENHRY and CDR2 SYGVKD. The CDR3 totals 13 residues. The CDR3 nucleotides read TGTGCCATCAGCGGGACAGCATACAATGAGCAGTTCTTC. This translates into CAISGTAYNEQFF.

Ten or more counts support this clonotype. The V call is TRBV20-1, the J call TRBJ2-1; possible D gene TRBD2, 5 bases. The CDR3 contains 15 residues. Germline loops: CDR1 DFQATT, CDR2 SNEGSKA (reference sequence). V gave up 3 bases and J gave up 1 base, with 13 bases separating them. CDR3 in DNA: TGCAGTGCTAGCTCCGTAAGAGGGTCCTACAATGAGCAGTTCTTC. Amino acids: CSASSVRGSYNEQFF.

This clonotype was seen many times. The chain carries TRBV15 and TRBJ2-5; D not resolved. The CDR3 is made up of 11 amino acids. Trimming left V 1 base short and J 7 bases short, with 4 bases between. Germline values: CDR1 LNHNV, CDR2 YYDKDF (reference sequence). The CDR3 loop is CATSRVGTQYF. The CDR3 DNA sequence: TGTGCCACCAGCAGAGTCGGGACCCAGTACTTC. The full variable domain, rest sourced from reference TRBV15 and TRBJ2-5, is DAMVIQNPRYQVTQFGKPVTLSCSQTLNHNVMYWYQQKSSQAPKLLFHYYDKDFNNEADTPDNFQSRRPNTSFCFLDIRSPGLGDTAMYLCATSRVGTQYFGPGTRLLVL.

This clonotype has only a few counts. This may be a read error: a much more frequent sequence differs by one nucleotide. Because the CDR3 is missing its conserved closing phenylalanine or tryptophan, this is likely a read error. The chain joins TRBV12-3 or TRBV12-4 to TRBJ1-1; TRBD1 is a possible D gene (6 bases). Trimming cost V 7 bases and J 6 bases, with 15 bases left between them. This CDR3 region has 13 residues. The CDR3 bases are TGTGCCAGCACCTCACAGGGAAAGGCTGAAGCTTTCTCT. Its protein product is CASTSQGKAEAFS.

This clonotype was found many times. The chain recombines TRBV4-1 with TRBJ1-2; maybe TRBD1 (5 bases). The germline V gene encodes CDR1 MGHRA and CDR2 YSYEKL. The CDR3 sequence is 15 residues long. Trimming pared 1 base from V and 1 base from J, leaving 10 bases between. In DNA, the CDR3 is TGCGCCAGCAGCCAAGTTCGGGGGTATAACTATGGCTACACCTTC. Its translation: CASSQVRGYNYGYTF.

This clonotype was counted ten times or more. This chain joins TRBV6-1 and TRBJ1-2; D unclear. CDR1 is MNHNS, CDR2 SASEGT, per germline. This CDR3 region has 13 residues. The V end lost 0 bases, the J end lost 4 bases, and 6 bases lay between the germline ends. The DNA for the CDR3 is TGTGCCAGCAGTGAAGCGAGTAGCTATGGCTACACCTTC. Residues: CASSEASSYGYTF.

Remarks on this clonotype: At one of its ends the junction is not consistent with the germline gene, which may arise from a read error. In DNA, the CDR3 is TGTGCCACCAGTGACCCCCGGGGACTAGCGAACTCCTACAATTCACCCCTCCACTTT. Translating gives CATSDPRGLANSYNSPLHF. V gene TRBV24-1 combines with J gene TRBJ1-6, with D possibly TRBD1 on 5 matching bases. The CDR3 sequence is 19 residues long. The germline V gene has CDR1 KGHDR and CDR2 SFDVKD.

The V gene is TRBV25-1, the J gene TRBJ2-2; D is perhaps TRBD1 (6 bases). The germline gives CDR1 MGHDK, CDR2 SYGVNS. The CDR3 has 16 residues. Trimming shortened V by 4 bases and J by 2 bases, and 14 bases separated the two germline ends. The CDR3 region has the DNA TGTGCCAGCAGTGTCCCAGGGGCCCGAAACACCGGGGAGCTGTTTTTT. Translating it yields CASSVPGARNTGELFF.

The CDR3 loop is CATKRLTDEQYF. In nucleotides, the CDR3 is TGTGCCACCAAACGATTAACGGATGAGCAGTACTTC. The chain carries TRBV24-1 and TRBJ2-7, with no clear D. This CDR3 comprises 12 residues. Germline V gives CDR1 KGHDR, CDR2 SFDVKD. Trimming left V 8 bases short and J 7 bases short, with 14 bases between.

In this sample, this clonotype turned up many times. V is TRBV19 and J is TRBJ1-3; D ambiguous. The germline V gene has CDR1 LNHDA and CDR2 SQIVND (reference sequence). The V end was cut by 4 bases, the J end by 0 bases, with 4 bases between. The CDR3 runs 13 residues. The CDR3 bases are TGTGCCAGTAGTAGTGTCTCTGGAAACACCATATATTTT. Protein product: CASSSVSGNTIYF.

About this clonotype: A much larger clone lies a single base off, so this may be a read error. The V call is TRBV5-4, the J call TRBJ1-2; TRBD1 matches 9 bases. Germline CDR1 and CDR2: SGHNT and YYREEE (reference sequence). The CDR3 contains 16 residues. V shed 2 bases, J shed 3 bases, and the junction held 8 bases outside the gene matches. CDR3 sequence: CASSFLTGGSDYGYTF. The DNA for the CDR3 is TGTGCCAGCAGCTTCTTGACAGGGGGTTCGGACTATGGCTACACCTTC.

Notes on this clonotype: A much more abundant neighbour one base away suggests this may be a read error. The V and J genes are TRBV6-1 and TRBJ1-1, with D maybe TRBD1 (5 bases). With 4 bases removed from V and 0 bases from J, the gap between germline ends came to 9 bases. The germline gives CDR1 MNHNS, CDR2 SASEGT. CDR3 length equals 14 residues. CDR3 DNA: TGTGCCAGCAGTGTGGGACGGATGAACACTGAAGCTTTCTTT. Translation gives CASSVGRMNTEAFF.

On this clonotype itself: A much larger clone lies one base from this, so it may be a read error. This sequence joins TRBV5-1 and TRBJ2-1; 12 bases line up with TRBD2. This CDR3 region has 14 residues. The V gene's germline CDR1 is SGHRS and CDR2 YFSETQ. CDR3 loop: CASSPLAGGNEQSF. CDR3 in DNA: TGCGCCAGCAGCCCGCTAGCGGGAGGGAATGAGCAGTCCTTC.

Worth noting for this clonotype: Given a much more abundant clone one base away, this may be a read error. The CDR3 sequence: CASSLDRLRYVQYF. The CDR3 bases are TGTGCCAGCAGTTTAGACAGGTTGAGGTACGTGCAGTACTTC. This chain connects TRBV27 to TRBJ2-7, with a tentative D call TRBD1 (6 bases). This CDR3 has 14 residues. The germline CDR1 and CDR2 sequences are MNHEY and SMNVEV (reference sequence).

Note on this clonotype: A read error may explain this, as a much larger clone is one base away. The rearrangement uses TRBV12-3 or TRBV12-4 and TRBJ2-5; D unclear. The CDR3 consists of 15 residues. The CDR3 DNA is TGTGCCAGCAGTCGGTCGCCCAGGATGGTAATCCAACAGTGCTTC. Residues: CASSRSPRMVIQQCF.